This TCR beta chain derives from a study of shared clonotypes between healthy human individuals. The CDR3 is 21 residues long. Data came from immunoSEQ multiplex PCR; TCRdb stores just in-frame clones and leaves some out. The data show about 2.4 million clones, with roughly 93% seen just once and about 0.38% held by the top ten. The gene calls are TRBV21-1 and TRBJ2-7; TRBD2 was called by the table and not checked on the DNA. TRBV21-1 is flagged as a pseudogene. This clonotype was obtained from a man between 18 and 29 years old in good health. Some clones in this sample may be carry-over from other donors' samples. Sequences were obtained from naive CD4+ T cells from PBMCs. Described subset: CD45RA+ positively selected. This chain's CDR3 is CASSLGLLAGVEDRVPYEQYF. Here the CDR3 DNA reads TGTGCCAGCAGCCTTGGCTTGCTAGCGGGAGTAGAAGATAGAGTTCCCTACGAGCAGTACTTC.